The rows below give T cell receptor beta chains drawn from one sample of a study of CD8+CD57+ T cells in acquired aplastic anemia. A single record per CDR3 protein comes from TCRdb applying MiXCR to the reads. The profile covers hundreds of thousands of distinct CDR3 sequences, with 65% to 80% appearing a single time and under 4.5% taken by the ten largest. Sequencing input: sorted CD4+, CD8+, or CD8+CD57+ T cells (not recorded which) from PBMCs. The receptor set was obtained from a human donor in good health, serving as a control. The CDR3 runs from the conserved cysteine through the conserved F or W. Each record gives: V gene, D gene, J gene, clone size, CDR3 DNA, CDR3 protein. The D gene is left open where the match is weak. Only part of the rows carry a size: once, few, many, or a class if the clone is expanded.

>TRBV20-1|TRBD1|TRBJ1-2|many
TGCAGTGCTAGGCGACAGGGGTCGCGGGGCTACACCTTC
CSARRQGSRGYTF
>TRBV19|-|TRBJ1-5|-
TGTGCCAGCACCGGACGGAGCAATCAGCCCCAGCATTTT
CASTGRSNQPQHF
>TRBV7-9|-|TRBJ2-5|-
TGTGCCAGCAGCGGCGGGACAAATAACGCGACCCAGTACTTC
CASSGGTNNATQYF
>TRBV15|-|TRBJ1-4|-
TGTGCCACCAGCAGTTACCCCCCGGGCGGTGGTAAAAAACTGTTTTTT
CATSSYPPGGGKKLFF
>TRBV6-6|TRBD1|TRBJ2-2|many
TGTGCCAGCAGCTTTAACAGGGGGGTAACCGGGGAGCTGTTTTTT
CASSFNRGVTGELFF
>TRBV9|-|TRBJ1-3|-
TGTGCCAGCAGCTCCCACGGGGGACTGGCCTACGAGCCCATATATTTT
CASSSHGGLAYEPIYF
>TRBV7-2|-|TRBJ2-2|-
TGTGCCAGCAGCTTAGGCGTGCGTTACGAGCTGTTATTT
CASSLGVRYELLF
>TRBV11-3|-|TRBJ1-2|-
TGTGCCAGCAGCCAACTTAAAGCGGATGGCTACACCTTC
CASSQLKADGYTF
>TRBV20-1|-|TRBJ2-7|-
TGCAGTGCTAGAGACCAAAATGACGGGAAGCAGTACTTC
CSARDQNDGKQYF
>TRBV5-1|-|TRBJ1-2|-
TGCGCCAGCAGCCCCCTACAGGGCTCGTCTGGCTACACCTTC
CASSPLQGSSGYTF
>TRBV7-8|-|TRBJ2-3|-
TGTGCCAGCAGTGTTACAGGGCCCGGCACAACTAAAGCTTATTTT
CASSVTGPGTTKAYF
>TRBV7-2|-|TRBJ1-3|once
TGTGCCAGCAGCCATTCCGGGACCGCCGTAAACACCAAATATTTT
CASSHSGTAVNTKYF
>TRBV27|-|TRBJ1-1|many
TGTGCCAGCACTCCGGGCCCGAGATTCTTT
CASTPGPRFF
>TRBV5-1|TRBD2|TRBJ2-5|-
TGCGCCAGCAGCCCGAAGGGGACTAGTCGGCAGACCCAGTACTTC
CASSPKGTSRQTQYF
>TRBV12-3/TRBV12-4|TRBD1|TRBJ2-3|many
TGTGCCAGCAGTACCTGGGACAGGGTCACAGATACGCAGTATTTT
CASSTWDRVTDTQYF
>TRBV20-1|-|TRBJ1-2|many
TGCAGTGCTAGAAGGGCGGCTAACTATGGCTACACCTTC
CSARRAANYGYTF
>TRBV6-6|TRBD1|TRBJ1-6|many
TGTGCCAGCAGTTACTCGGGACAGGGTAATTCACCCCTCCACTTT
CASSYSGQGNSPLHF
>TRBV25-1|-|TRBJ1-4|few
TGTGCCAGCACCTGGGGGTTAATGGAAAAACTGTTTTTT
CASTWGLMEKLFF
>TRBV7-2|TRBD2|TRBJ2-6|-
TGTGCCAGCAGCTGGGGGCGGGGGGGCATGTCTGGGGCCAACGTCCGGACGTTC
CASSWGRGGMSGANVRTF
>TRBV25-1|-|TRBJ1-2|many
TGTGCCAGCAGTCCCGGGACCGAGGGTCTCTATGGCTACACCTTC
CASSPGTEGLYGYTF
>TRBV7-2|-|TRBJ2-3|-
TGTGCCAGCAGCTTATCGTTAGCAGATACGCAGTATTTT
CASSLSLADTQYF
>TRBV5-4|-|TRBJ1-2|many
TGTGCCAGCAGCAACGCGGGACGGACTGGCTACACCTTC
CASSNAGRTGYTF
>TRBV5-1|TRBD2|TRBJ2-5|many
TGCGCCAGCCTGAGCGGCGGGGGCCAAGAGACCCAGTACTTC
CASLSGGGQETQYF
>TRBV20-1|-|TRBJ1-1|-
TGCAGTGCCCGAGGCAGTAACACTGAAGCTTTCTTT
CSARGSNTEAFF
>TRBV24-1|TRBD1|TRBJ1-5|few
TGTGCCAAGGCATCCGGGACAGGGGGTAATCAGCCCCAGCATTTT
CAKASGTGGNQPQHF
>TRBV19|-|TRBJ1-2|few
TGTGCCAGTAGTATAGATCGTGTGGGATGGAATGGCTACACCTTC
CASSIDRVGWNGYTF
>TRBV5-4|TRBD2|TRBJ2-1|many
TGTGCCAGCAGCTTGGGGGCGGGGGGCTCCTACAATGAGCAGTTCTTC
CASSLGAGGSYNEQFF
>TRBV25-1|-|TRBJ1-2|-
TGTGCCAGCAGTAAAGCCACGACGCCGTATGGCTACACCTTC
CASSKATTPYGYTF
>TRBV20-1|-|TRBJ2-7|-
TGCAGTGCTAGAGATCGGGGGAGGACTTACGAGCAGTACTTC
CSARDRGRTYEQYF
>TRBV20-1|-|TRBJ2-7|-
TGCAGTGCTAGAGAGGAGAGGTACGAGCAGTACTTC
CSAREERYEQYF
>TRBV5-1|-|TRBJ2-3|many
TGCGCCAGCAGTGAAAGTAGCACAGATACGCAGTATTTT
CASSESSTDTQYF
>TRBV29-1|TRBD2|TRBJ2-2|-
TGCAGCGTTTACGGGACTAGCGGGCCGAACACCGGGGAGCTGTTTTTT
CSVYGTSGPNTGELFF
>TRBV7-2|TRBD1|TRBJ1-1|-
TGTGCCAGCAGCTACAGGGGGGGGTTTGAAGCTTTCTTT
CASSYRGGFEAFF
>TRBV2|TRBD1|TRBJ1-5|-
TGTGCCAGCGGGTCGGGACAGGGCTATCAGCCCCAGCATTTT
CASGSGQGYQPQHF
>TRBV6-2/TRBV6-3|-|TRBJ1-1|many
TGTGCCAGCAGTCGCAGTGACACTGAAGCTTTCTTT
CASSRSDTEAFF
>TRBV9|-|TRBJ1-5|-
TGTGCCAGCAGCGAAGTGGCGAGCGATGGCAATCAGCCCCAGCATTTT
CASSEVASDGNQPQHF
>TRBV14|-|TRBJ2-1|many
TGTGCCAGCAGCCAACAATTGCCGGGGGGCGCGGCGGATGAGCAGTTCTTC
CASSQQLPGGAADEQFF
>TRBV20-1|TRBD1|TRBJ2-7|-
TGCAGTGCGACTACGACAGGGTCCGACAACGAGCAGTACTTC
CSATTTGSDNEQYF
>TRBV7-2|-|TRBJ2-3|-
TGTGCCAGCAGCTTAGTGAGGGAGCGCTATGGCTACACAGATACGCAGTATTTT
CASSLVRERYGYTDTQYF
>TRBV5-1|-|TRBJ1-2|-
TGCGCCAGCAGCTTGGGGGTCAGCGGGTGTGGCTACACCTTC
CASSLGVSGCGYTF
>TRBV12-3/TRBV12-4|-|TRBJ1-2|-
TGTGCCATCAGCCCTCAGGATTATGGCTACACCTTC
CAISPQDYGYTF
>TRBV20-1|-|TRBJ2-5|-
TGCAGCCGGGGGAAGGAAGAGACCCAGTACTTC
CSRGKEETQYF
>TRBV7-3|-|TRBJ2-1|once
TGTGCCAGCAGCATACACGGCAATGAGAAGTTCTTC
CASSIHGNEKFF
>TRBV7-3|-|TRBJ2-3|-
-
CASISTETQYFGPYF
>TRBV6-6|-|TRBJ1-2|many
TGTGCCAGCATCTCAAGCGGAGGCAGCTATGGCTACACCTTC
CASISSGGSYGYTF
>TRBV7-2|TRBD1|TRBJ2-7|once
TGTGCCAGCGGCCGACAGGGGGCGTTCGGGAGCCAGAACTTC
CASGRQGAFGSQNF
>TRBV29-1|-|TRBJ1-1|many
TGCAGCGTTGGCGGCAGTGGGGGGGAAGCTTTCTTT
CSVGGSGGEAFF
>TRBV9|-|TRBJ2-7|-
TGTGCCAGCAGCCCAAGGGGGGGCGACGAGCAGTACTTC
CASSPRGGDEQYF
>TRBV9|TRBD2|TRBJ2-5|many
TGTGCCAGGGGGCTCGGCGGGGGGAAACAAGAGACCCAGTACTTC
CARGLGGGKQETQYF
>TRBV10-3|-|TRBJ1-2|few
TGTGCCATCACCTCATCCTATGGCTACACCTTC
CAITSSYGYTF
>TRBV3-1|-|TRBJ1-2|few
TGTGCCAGCAGCCAAGGTCTTCCTGGGGCTGCGAACTATGGCTACACCTTC
CASSQGLPGAANYGYTF
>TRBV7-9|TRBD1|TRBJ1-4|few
TGTGCCAGCAGCTCTCATCGCGGAGGGGACAGGGCAGAGCATAATGAAAAACTGTTTTTT
CASSSHRGGDRAEHNEKLFF
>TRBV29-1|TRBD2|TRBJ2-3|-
TGCAGCGTCGAGACTAGCGGGGGGTGCTTTGACGCTACGCAGTATTTT
CSVETSGGCFDATQYF
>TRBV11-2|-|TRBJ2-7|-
TGTGCCAGCAGTTCACCACAGGGTTACGAGCAGTACTTC
CASSSPQGYEQYF
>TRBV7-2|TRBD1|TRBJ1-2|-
TGTGCCAGCAGCTTAGGGGACAGGGGCTACGAGCAGTACACCTTC
CASSLGDRGYEQYTF